This TCR beta chain was sequenced for a study of early T cells in non-severe SARS-CoV-2 infection. Study-wide context: Unsorted whole blood bulk RNA was sequenced, with unpaired chains. Broader study findings: Database matching using VDJdb favored anti-spike CD8 responses, with private and CD4 specificities left missing.

Individually, cDNA molecules had unique molecular identifiers attached to them. TCRdb reprocessed the 5' RACE reads via MiXCR and lists one record per CDR3 protein. The data contain around 76,000 distinct CDR3 sequences, approximately 10% of them singletons. This clonotype was detected a few times. What it binds is unknown. There are 16 residues in the CDR3. Per the germline V gene, CDR1 is SEHNR and CDR2 is FQNEAQ (reference sequence). J lost 1 base, V lost 0 bases, and 1 base had no gene match. The sequenced sample consisted of whole blood. V gene TRBV7-9 combines with J gene TRBJ2-2; 8 bases map to TRBD2. The clonotype was recovered from an adult who was a healthcare worker with PCR-confirmed SARS-CoV-2 infection or an uninfected control (not recorded which). In DNA, the CDR3 is TGTGCCAGCAGCTTAGCTAGCGGGGAGAACACCGGGGAGCTGTTTTTT. Residues: CASSLASGENTGELFF. Full variable domain (missing parts from reference TRBV7-9 and TRBJ2-2): DTGVSQNPRHKITKRGQNVTFRCDPISEHNRLYWYRQTLGQGPEFLTYFQNEAQLEKSRLLSDRFSAERPKGSFSTLEIQRTEQGDSAMYLCASSLASGENTGELFFGEGSRLTVL.